This entry concerns a single T cell receptor beta chain. Germline loops: CDR1 SGHNT, CDR2 YYREEE (reference sequence). CDR3 length: 16 amino acids. V gave up 5 bases and J gave up 2 bases; unmatched junction bases: 8. In the original processing: Nucleated cell counts were estimated from reference gene primer amplification. Data came from immunoSEQ multiplex PCR; TCRdb stores just in-frame clones and leaves some out. D and trimming come from the DNA, and the V and J calls and clone size come from that table. The sample holds roughly 80,000 clones, around 86% seen once. The source of the sample is a study of blood T cell repertoires in COVID-19. The wider study: Both acute and convalescent COVID-19 samples were obtained from the United States, Italy and Spain. PBMCs, B-cell-depleted T cells, or T cells provided the cDNA or gDNA that made up the material.

Sequencing used peripheral blood. This receptor was taken from a human donor in a cohort sampled during active COVID-19. This chain connects TRBV5-4 to TRBJ2-7; 12 nucleotides agree with TRBD1. The DNA for the CDR3 is TGTGCCAGCAGACTCGGGACAGGGGGCGGCACCTACGAGCAGTACTTC. Its protein product is CASRLGTGGGTYEQYF.